The 12 T cell receptor beta chains listed next were all sequenced from one sample in a study of metastatic and nonmetastatic thyroid tumors. MiXCR re-clonotyped the PCR reads for TCRdb. The sample records approximately 22,000 clones, over 10% being singletons. Patients were all untreated before their thyroid surgery. Sequencing was performed on blood. The receptor source for this set is a female donor with papillary thyroid cancer or a benign thyroid nodule (not recorded which). Some clones in this sample may be carry-over from other donors' samples.

This clone came up many times. The chain joins TRBV24-1 to TRBJ2-2, with a possible D match to TRBD1 (6 bases). Trimming removed 4 bases from V and 0 bases from J, with 11 bases in between. This CDR3 contains 16 residues. The germline gives CDR1 KGHDR, CDR2 SFDVKD. CDR3 nucleotides: TGTGCCACCAGTGACACAGGGAACGCGAACACCGGGGAGCTGTTTTTT. The encoded protein is CATSDTGNANTGELFF.

The chain has TRBV30 and TRBJ2-7; D could derive from TRBD1 or TRBD2 (6 bases each). CDR1 and CDR2 (germline): GTSNPN, SVGIG (reference sequence). The CDR3 is made up of 13 amino acids. Trimming shortened V by 0 bases and J by 9 bases, and 15 bases separated the two germline ends. CDR3 nucleotides: TGTGCCTGGAGTGTACAGGGACTTTCGGCGCAGTACTTC. Protein: CAWSVQGLSAQYF.

This clone was observed a few times. The chain employs TRBV7-9 and TRBJ2-7, with a tentative D call TRBD2 (7 bases). Germline V CDR1 and CDR2: SEHNR, FQNEAQ (reference sequence). Between the trimmed V and J ends, which lost 8 bases and 5 bases, there was a span of 10 bases. This CDR3 spans 11 amino acids. CDR3 residues: CASLGGDEQYF. DNA of the CDR3: TGTGCCAGCCTAGGGGGGGACGAGCAGTACTTC.

This clone was counted ten times or more. This chain connects TRBV7-9 to TRBJ2-7; D remains ambiguous. CDR3 length equals 15 residues. The V and J ends lost 5 bases and 0 bases respectively, with 14 bases between them. Germline V gene lookup returns CDR1 SEHNR and CDR2 FQNEAQ (reference sequence). Written as DNA, the CDR3 is TGTGCCAGCAGCCCAGGAATGGTGGGCTCCTACGAGCAGTACTTC. Translated, it gives CASSPGMVGSYEQYF.

This clone was recorded at least ten times. One end of the junction varies from germline; a read error may be responsible. This sequence joins TRBV7-7 and TRBJ2-5; possible D gene TRBD1, 5 bases. CDR1 and CDR2 (germline): SSHAT, FNYEAQ (reference sequence). The CDR3 totals 14 residues. The CDR3 reads CASSLGVGSQTQYF. CDR3 DNA sequence: TGTGCTAGCAGCTTAGGGGTAGGGTCCCAGACCCAGTACTTC.

In this sample, this clone turned up many times. The chain joins TRBV6-4 to TRBJ2-1, with 8 bases matching TRBD2. The trim removed 0 bases at V and 5 bases at J, leaving 3 bases unmatched. There are 15 residues in the CDR3. The germline gives CDR1 MRHNA, CDR2 SNTAGT. The CDR3 loop reads CASSDSVAGNNEQFF. The CDR3 DNA reads as TGTGCCAGCAGTGACTCAGTAGCGGGAAACAATGAGCAGTTCTTC.

This clone has ten or more counts. Other DNA sequences in the sample encode the same CDR3. The V gene is TRBV2, the J gene TRBJ1-2; 9 positions agree with TRBD1. V lost 6 bases to trimming and J lost 4 bases; unmatched junction nucleotides: 6. CDR1 SNHLY and CDR2 FYNNEI come from the germline V gene. The CDR3 contains 14 residues. CDR3 DNA: TGTGCCAGCAGCGTTCGGGGACAGGGCTATGGCTACACCTTC. Protein: CASSVRGQGYGYTF.

This clone was counted ten times or more. V is TRBV5-1 and J is TRBJ2-5, with a possible D match to TRBD1 (5 bases). The CDR3 runs 15 residues. The V gene lost 0 bases and the J gene lost 2 bases, with 11 bases spanning the gap. Germline loops: CDR1 SGHRS, CDR2 YFSETQ. This CDR3 reads CASSLDGQAQETQYF. CDR3 DNA: TGCGCCAGCAGCTTGGATGGACAAGCACAAGAGACCCAGTACTTC.

This clone occurred many times. The gene calls are TRBV19 and TRBJ2-3; 7 bases are shared with TRBD2. Trimming cost V 5 bases and J 3 bases; bases outside gene matches: 5. The CDR3 contains 14 residues. Germline V CDR1 and CDR2: LNHDA, SQIVND (reference sequence). The CDR3 sequence: CASSLSGGTDTQYF. In DNA form, the CDR3 reads TGTGCCAGTAGTCTGTCGGGAGGAACAGATACGCAGTATTTT. Drawing the rest from reference TRBV19 and TRBJ2-3, the complete variable domain is DGGITQSPKYLFRKEGQNVTLSCEQNLNHDAMYWYRQDPGQGLRLIYYSQIVNDFQKGDIAEGYSVSREKKESFPLTVTSAQKNPTAFYLCASSLSGGTDTQYFGPGTRLTVL.

The CDR3 spells CASGAGGADTQYF. CDR3 sequence (DNA): TGTGCCAGCGGGGCGGGGGGTGCAGATACGCAGTATTTT. This chain uses TRBV3-1 with TRBJ2-3; 8 bases agree with TRBD2. The CDR3 runs 13 residues. From germline, CDR1 is LGHDT and CDR2 YNNKEL (reference sequence). The V gene end was trimmed by 8 bases and the J gene end by 4 bases; junction bases not matched to a gene: 5.

At least ten counts were recorded for this clone. V gene TRBV10-1 combines with J gene TRBJ2-7; D not certain. This CDR3 contains 14 residues. V lost 5 bases, J lost 2 bases, and 13 bases lay in between. Germline values: CDR1 WNHNN, CDR2 SYGVQD (reference sequence). The CDR3 protein is CASSRGGAPYEQYF. CDR3 DNA sequence: TGCGCCAGCAGTCGCGGTGGAGCCCCCTACGAGCAGTACTTC.

V usage is TRBV12-3 or TRBV12-4 and J usage is TRBJ2-3; the D gene is possibly TRBD2 (5 bases). The CDR3 loop spans 14 amino acids. V lost 7 bases, J lost 0 bases, and 11 bases lay in between. CDR3 amino acids: CASTEAASTDTQYF. CDR3 DNA: TGTGCCAGCACGGAAGCGGCTAGCACAGATACGCAGTATTTT.